The clone carrying this TCR beta chain was recorded at least ten times. Both TCR beta VDJ combination and CDR3 sequence profiling were carried out. Genomic DNA was the template for this profiling. TCRdb redid the calling of the reads with MiXCR, one entry per CDR3 protein. The data contain 200,000 or so distinct CDR3 sequences, less than 65% of them singletons. This entry comes from a study of CD8+CD57+ T cells in acquired aplastic anemia. Germline CDR1 and CDR2: SGHRS and YFSETQ. The trim removed 0 bases at V and 3 bases at J, leaving 2 bases unmatched. The CDR3 loop spans 15 amino acids. Material for sequencing was sorted CD4+, CD8+, or CD8+CD57+ T cells (not recorded which) from PBMCs. This sequence joins TRBV5-1 and TRBJ1-5; 8 bases align to TRBD1. The clonotype originates from a human donor with severe aplastic anemia or a healthy control (not recorded which). The CDR3 sequence: CASSLGTGPNQPQHF. The CDR3 DNA sequence: TGCGCCAGCAGCTTGGGGACAGGGCCCAATCAGCCCCAGCATTTT.